This is a list of T cell receptor beta chains from one sample in a study of CD8 T cells in ankylosing spondylitis. TCRdb used MiXCR to reprocess the 5' RACE reads, holding one entry per CDR3 protein. The sample holds 500,000 or so distinct CDR3 sequences, 5.3% seen once. Sequencing was done on a sample of blood, either unsorted or a sorted T cell fraction (not recorded which). The receptors stem from a male donor with ankylosing spondylitis. The CDR3 runs from the conserved cysteine through the conserved F or W. A D gene is named only where the DNA matches it firmly. Clone size is not always given. Where it is, it says once, few, many or a class for expanded clones.

cdr3_aa cdr3_nt d_call clone_size j_call v_call
CASSLLTSLQEQYF TGTGCCAGCAGTTTATTGACTAGCTTACAAGAGCAGTACTTC TRBD2 many TRBJ2-7 TRBV27
CASSFLNYNSPLHF TGTGCCAGCAGCTTCTTAAATTATAATTCACCCCTCCACTTT - few TRBJ1-6 TRBV5-5
CSPTGAYEQYF TGCAGTCCTACAGGAGCCTACGAGCAGTACTTC - many TRBJ2-7 TRBV20-1
CASSLRGIEGYGYTF TGTGCCAGCAGCTTAAGGGGCATAGAGGGCTATGGCTACACCTTC - many TRBJ1-2 TRBV7-2
CSARPGGSPLHF TGCAGTGCTAGGCCAGGAGGTTCACCCCTCCACTTT - many TRBJ1-6 TRBV20-1
CSARPGAQGYTQYF TGCAGTGCTAGACCGGGGGCGCAGGGATATACGCAGTATTTT - many TRBJ2-3 TRBV20-1
CATSATQARDSGNTIYF TGTGCCACCAGCGCAACACAGGCTAGGGATTCTGGAAACACCATATATTTT - many TRBJ1-3 TRBV15
CASSYPGRDEDTQYF TGTGCCAGCAGTTACCCTGGCAGGGATGAAGATACGCAGTATTTT - many TRBJ2-3 TRBV6-2/TRBV6-3
CASSPGTETEAFF TGCGCCAGCAGCCCCGGGACAGAAACTGAAGCTTTCTTT TRBD1 many TRBJ1-1 TRBV5-1
CASSFDRGVADTQYF TGTGCCAGCAGCTTCGACAGGGGGGTCGCAGATACGCAGTATTTT TRBD1 many TRBJ2-3 TRBV11-2
CASTGPYNSPLHF TGTGCCAGCACCGGACCTTATAATTCACCCCTCCACTTT - many TRBJ1-6 TRBV5-5
CASSPRLAGATGELFF TGTGCCAGCTCACCTAGACTAGCGGGAGCCACCGGGGAGCTGTTTTTT TRBD2 many TRBJ2-2 TRBV18
CASSPRTGYNEQFF TGTGCCAGCAGTCCGAGGACGGGTTACAATGAGCAGTTCTTC - many TRBJ2-1 TRBV12-3/TRBV12-4
CASSRTGMYTEAFF TGTGCCAGCAGTCGAACAGGGATGTACACTGAAGCTTTCTTT - many TRBJ1-1 TRBV9
CASSLRAGNTEAFF TGTGCCAGCAGTCTCCGGGCGGGGAACACTGAAGCTTTCTTT - many TRBJ1-1 TRBV3-1
CASSLDLAESSYNEQFF TGCGCCAGCAGCTTGGACCTAGCGGAGAGCTCCTACAATGAGCAGTTCTTC TRBD2 many TRBJ2-1 TRBV5-1
CASSQFGGSKLFF TGTGCCAGCAGCCAATTCGGGGGGTCGAAGCTGTTTTTT TRBD2 many TRBJ2-2 TRBV3-1
CASSKTGLPDTQYF TGTGCCAGCAGCAAAACAGGGTTGCCAGATACGCAGTATTTT - many TRBJ2-3 TRBV6-1
CATSRARARAFF TGTGCCACCAGCAGAGCCCGCGCTCGAGCTTTCTTT - many TRBJ1-1 TRBV15
CASSSRRGTGADTQYF TGTGCCAGCAGCTCCAGGCGGGGGACTGGGGCAGATACGCAGTATTTT TRBD2 - TRBJ2-3 TRBV7-9
CASSQGGGYQPQHF TGTGCCAGCAGCCAAGGGGGTGGGTATCAGCCCCAGCATTTT - many TRBJ1-5 TRBV4-2
CAIFLAGAYGYTF TGTGCCATCTTTTTAGCAGGGGCCTATGGCTACACCTTC - few TRBJ1-2 TRBV30
CASSLGTVYTDTQYF TGCGCCAGCAGCTTGGGCACAGTTTACACAGATACGCAGTATTTT - many TRBJ2-3 TRBV5-1
CASSFLGQETQYF TGCGCCAGCAGCTTCCTGGGGCAAGAGACCCAGTACTTC - many TRBJ2-5 TRBV5-1
CASSQYLAGVRYF TGTGCCAGCAGCCAGTATCTAGCGGGGGTACGGTACTTC TRBD2 many TRBJ2-7 TRBV4-2
CSVEGDDRNEQFF TGCAGCGTTGAAGGCGACGACCGCAATGAGCAGTTCTTC - many TRBJ2-1 TRBV29-1
CASSFPGREQYF TGTGCCAGCAGTTTCCCCGGTCGGGAGCAGTACTTC - few TRBJ2-7 TRBV7-6
CASSPNVGTGGHNEQFF TGTGCCAGCAGCCCTAACGTCGGGACAGGGGGGCACAATGAGCAGTTCTTC TRBD1 many TRBJ2-1 TRBV12-3/TRBV12-4
CASSLGLAGVEQYF TGTGCCAGCAGCCTGGGACTAGCGGGAGTCGAGCAGTACTTC TRBD2 many TRBJ2-7 TRBV7-9
CASSRGSGTATQYF TGTGCCAGCAGCCGAGGATCCGGCACAGCTACGCAGTATTTT - once TRBJ2-3 TRBV12-3/TRBV12-4
CSWAARRVTYEQYF TGCAGTTGGGCAGCTCGTCGTGTAACCTACGAGCAGTACTTC - few TRBJ2-7 TRBV20-1
CSARRDTEAFF TGCAGTGCTAGACGAGACACTGAAGCTTTCTTT - few TRBJ1-1 TRBV20-1
CSAPGSGHGEQFF TGCAGTGCCCCCGGGAGCGGACACGGTGAGCAGTTCTTC - many TRBJ2-1 TRBV20-1